Each of the 24 T cell receptor beta chains below was sequenced from the same sample in a study of OX40 agonist ivuxolimab in advanced cancers. TCRdb's table, derived via immunoSEQ multiplex PCR, lists solely in-frame clones and lacks some. Here the sample spans about 75,000 clones, approximately 90% being singletons. This specimen consisted of CD4+ or CD8+ T cells sorted from blood, obtained in a trial of the OX40 agonist ivuxolimab. The origin of the receptors is an adult with an advanced solid tumor such as melanoma, head and neck, liver or kidney cancer.

The V gene is TRBV20-1, the J gene TRBJ1-2; TRBD1 might be the D (5 bases). Trimming shortened V by 2 bases and J by 5 bases, and 6 bases separated the two germline ends. The CDR3 contains 11 residues. Germline V gene sequence: CDR1 DFQATT, CDR2 SNEGSKA (reference sequence). This CDR3 reads CSARQGYGYTF. The DNA for the CDR3 is TGCAGTGCTAGACAGGGTTATGGCTACACCTTC.

The chain recombines TRBV9 with TRBJ1-1; a possible D gene is TRBD1 (5 bases). CDR1 SGDLS and CDR2 YYNGEE come from the germline V gene. Between the trimmed V and J ends, which lost 3 bases and 3 bases, there was a span of 15 bases. The CDR3 contains 15 residues. CDR3 sequence: CASSAAPGTDTEAFF. The CDR3, as DNA: TGTGCCAGCAGCGCCGCCCCCGGGACGGACACTGAAGCTTTCTTT.

V usage is TRBV5-5 and J usage is TRBJ1-1; D gene unclear. The germline V and J ends were trimmed by 4 bases and 10 bases, with 2 bases remaining between them. The CDR3 contains 8 residues. CDR1 is SGHKS, CDR2 YYEKEE, per germline (reference sequence). The CDR3 nucleotides are TGTGCCAGCAGCCCAGCTTTCTTT. Amino acids: CASSPAFF.

The CDR3 DNA is TGTGCCAGCAGCTCGGGGCTCGATCAGCCCCAGCATTTT. Protein: CASSSGLDQPQHF. The chain employs TRBV7-3 and TRBJ1-5, with D possibly TRBD1 on 5 matching bases. The V end was cut by 4 bases, the J end by 5 bases, with 9 bases between. Germline assignment: CDR1 SGHTA and CDR2 FQGTGA. The CDR3 consists of 13 residues.

The genes are TRBV6-5 and TRBJ1-2, with 9 bases fitting TRBD1. This CDR3 spans 14 amino acids. Germline V gene data show CDR1 as MNHEY and CDR2 as SVGAGI. The V and J ends lost 5 bases and 6 bases, in that order; junction bases with no gene match: 7. CDR3 sequence (DNA): TGTGCCAGCAGTGCATGGGACAGGGAGGATGGCTACACCTTC. Amino acid sequence: CASSAWDREDGYTF.

The CDR3: CASSPSGVGTEAFF. CDR3 nucleotide sequence: TGTGCCAGCTCACCCTCAGGGGTCGGCACTGAAGCTTTCTTT. The V and J genes are TRBV18 and TRBJ1-1, with D possibly TRBD1 on 6 matching bases. V lost 3 bases, J lost 4 bases, and 12 bases lay in between. This CDR3 is 14 amino acids long. CDR1 and CDR2 from the germline V gene are KGHSH and LQKENI.

With regard to this clone: Given a much more abundant clone one base away, this may be a read error. At the DNA level, this CDR3 is encoded by other sequences in the same sample as well. V gene TRBV5-6 combines with J gene TRBJ1-5; 10 bases fit TRBD1. Germline loops: CDR1 SGHDT, CDR2 YYEEEE. CDR3 length: 16 residues. Losses at the gene ends were 4 bases for V and 4 bases for J; bases not matched to a gene: 8. The CDR3: CASSPDRGTTNQPQHF. CDR3 DNA sequence: TGTGCCAGCAGCCCGGACAGGGGGACCACAAATCAGCCCCAGCATTTT.

The chain uses TRBV6-5 and TRBJ1-2; D might be TRBD1 (5 bases). Germline V gene data show CDR1 as MNHEY and CDR2 as SVGAGI. Deletions cut 5 bases from V and 6 bases from J, with 19 bases between. CDR3 length equals 15 residues. The CDR3 DNA is TGTGCCAGCAGTCGAGCGCTAGGGGCGTCGGATGGCTACACCTTC. It encodes CASSRALGASDGYTF.

V is TRBV5-1 and J is TRBJ2-2; 8 positions agree with TRBD1. Germline assignment: CDR1 SGHRS and CDR2 YFSETQ. The CDR3 has 16 amino acids. Trimming at V came to 7 bases and at J to 3 bases, leaving 11 bases not matched to a gene. CDR3 residues: CASALSQGGYTGELFF. CDR3 bases: TGCGCCAGCGCCCTCTCACAGGGGGGATACACCGGGGAGCTGTTTTTT. Full variable domain (rest looked up from reference TRBV5-1 and TRBJ2-2): KAGVTQTPRYLIKTRGQQVTLSCSPISGHRSVSWYQQTPGQGLQFLFEYFSETQRNKGNFPGRFSGRQFSNSRSEMNVSTLELGDSALYLCASALSQGGYTGELFFGEGSRLTVL.

The chain employs TRBV5-1 and TRBJ2-1; maybe TRBD2 (5 bases). Germline V gene lookup returns CDR1 SGHRS and CDR2 YFSETQ. This CDR3 has 13 amino acids. Between the trimmed V and J ends, which lost 4 bases and 5 bases, there was a span of 10 bases. CDR3 region: CASSIGVHNEQFF. DNA for the CDR3: TGCGCCAGCAGCATCGGGGTCCACAATGAGCAGTTCTTC. Based on the CDR3 plus reference TRBV5-1 and TRBJ2-1, the full variable domain is KAGVTQTPRYLIKTRGQQVTLSCSPISGHRSVSWYQQTPGQGLQFLFEYFSETQRNKGNFPGRFSGRQFSNSRSEMNVSTLELGDSALYLCASSIGVHNEQFFGPGTRLTVL.

The chain has TRBV5-4 and TRBJ2-7; 7 positions match TRBD1. The trim removed 0 bases at V and 0 bases at J, leaving 3 bases unmatched. The CDR3 is made up of 15 amino acids. CDR1 is SGHNT and CDR2 is YYREEE in the germline V gene (reference sequence). The CDR3 DNA is TGTGCCAGCAGCTTGGGAGGGGACAGCTCCTACGAGCAGTACTTC. Translation gives CASSLGGDSSYEQYF.

This clone appeared a single time. The chain uses TRBV7-2 and TRBJ1-5, with no clear D. Trimming removed 1 base from V and 2 bases from J, with 9 bases in between. This CDR3 spans 15 amino acids. Germline V lookup: CDR1 SGHTA, CDR2 FQGNSA. The DNA of the CDR3 is TGTGCCAGCAGCTTAGTCCTTATCCGCAATCAGCCCCAGCATTTT. This sequence encodes CASSLVLIRNQPQHF.

In this sample, this clone turned up once. The gene calls are TRBV19 and TRBJ2-7; TRBD1 matches 12 bases. Trimming cost V 6 bases and J 7 bases; bases outside gene matches: 4. Germline V CDR1 and CDR2: LNHDA, SQIVND (reference sequence). The CDR3 is 13 residues long. CDR3 bases: TGTGCCAGTAGGGGACAGGGGGCTGGTGAGCAGTACTTC. Translated, it gives CASRGQGAGEQYF.

V usage is TRBV5-1 and J usage is TRBJ1-1, with D perhaps TRBD1 (6 bases). Looked up from germline, CDR1 is SGHRS and CDR2 is YFSETQ. V was clipped by 4 bases and J by 3 bases, with 16 bases between them. The CDR3 covers 15 residues. CDR3 nucleotide sequence: TGCGCCAGCAGCCCATCCGACAGGACTTACACTGAAGCTTTCTTT. This sequence encodes CASSPSDRTYTEAFF.

This chain links TRBV2 with TRBJ1-3; D ambiguous. Looked up from germline, CDR1 is SNHLY and CDR2 is FYNNEI. V was clipped by 6 bases and J by 0 bases, with 9 bases between them. The CDR3 extends over 14 amino acids. The CDR3 coding sequence is TGTGCCAGCAGAGACACAGACTCTGGAAACACCATATATTTT. It translates to CASRDTDSGNTIYF.

The chain has TRBV5-8 and TRBJ2-1; 10 nucleotides match TRBD2. This CDR3 is 15 amino acids long. V shed 6 bases and J 9 bases; nucleotides not matched to a gene: 12. Germline V lookup: CDR1 SGHTS, CDR2 YDEGEE. CDR3 protein: CASTISGGARVEQFF. As DNA, the CDR3 is TGTGCCAGCACCATCAGCGGGGGGGCCCGTGTTGAGCAGTTCTTC.

The chain recombines TRBV19 with TRBJ2-2; tentative D call: TRBD1 (6 bases). This CDR3 has 17 amino acids. With 7 bases removed from V and 5 bases from J, the gap between germline ends came to 23 bases. Looked up from germline, CDR1 is LNHDA and CDR2 is SQIVND (reference sequence). CDR3 nucleotides: TGTGCCAGTAACACTTACCCCACAGGGATAGGTACCGGGGAGCTGTTTTTT. Protein: CASNTYPTGIGTGELFF.

V is TRBV25-1 and J is TRBJ2-3; D uncertain. This CDR3 is 13 amino acids long. Trimming left V 3 bases short and J 2 bases short, with 6 bases between. Per the germline V gene, CDR1 is MGHDK and CDR2 is SYGVNS. CDR3 region: CASSEVTTDTQYF. The CDR3 nucleotides read TGTGCCAGCAGTGAGGTCACCACAGATACGCAGTATTTT.

The chain recombines TRBV5-1 with TRBJ2-4; TRBD1 aligns across 7 bases. The CDR3 is made up of 13 amino acids. With V trimmed by 5 bases and J by 8 bases, 7 bases remained unmatched. Germline CDR1 reads SGHRS; CDR2 reads YFSETQ. For the CDR3, the DNA is TGCGCCAGCAGGTCTACAGGGGAAGACATTCAGTACTTC. Protein: CASRSTGEDIQYF.

The chain recombines TRBV29-1 with TRBJ1-3, with D possibly being TRBD1 (6 bases). The CDR3 length is 16 residues. Germline assignment: CDR1 SQVTM and CDR2 ANQGSEA. With 0 bases removed from V and 4 bases from J, the gap between germline ends came to 16 bases. The CDR3 reads CSVEDLGAGAGNTIYF. CDR3 coding DNA: TGCAGCGTTGAAGATCTAGGGGCGGGGGCCGGAAACACCATATATTTT.

In the case of this clone: At the DNA level, this CDR3 is encoded by other sequences in the same sample as well. J is TRBJ2-2 and V is TRBV19; 8 bases are a match to TRBD1. V lost 6 bases to trimming and J lost 1 base; unmatched junction nucleotides: 1. The V gene's germline CDR1 is LNHDA and CDR2 SQIVND (reference sequence). This CDR3 spans 14 amino acids. In DNA, the CDR3 is TGTGCCAGTAGAGGGACAGGGAACACCGGGGAGCTGTTTTTT. It translates to CASRGTGNTGELFF. The full variable domain, with the rest looked up from reference TRBV19 and TRBJ2-2, is DGGITQSPKYLFRKEGQNVTLSCEQNLNHDAMYWYRQDPGQGLRLIYYSQIVNDFQKGDIAEGYSVSREKKESFPLTVTSAQKNPTAFYLCASRGTGNTGELFFGEGSRLTVL.

The gene calls are TRBV15 and TRBJ1-4; D might be TRBD1 (5 bases). V was cut by 1 base and J by 0 bases, with 6 bases left in between. This CDR3 comprises 15 residues. CDR1 is LNHNV, CDR2 YYDKDF, per germline (reference sequence). CDR3 amino acids: CATSRGGTTNEKLFF. The CDR3 DNA reads TGTGCCACCAGCAGAGGGGGGACAACTAATGAAAAACTGTTTTTT.

The chain has TRBV7-9 and TRBJ2-7; the D gene is possibly TRBD1 (6 bases). Per the germline V gene, CDR1 is SEHNR and CDR2 is FQNEAQ (reference sequence). This CDR3 has 16 residues. Between the trimmed V and J ends, which lost 4 bases and 3 bases, there was a span of 19 bases. The CDR3 bases are TGTGCCAGCAGCTGGGATAGGGGGTTCCCCTACTACGAGCAGTACTTC. Translation: CASSWDRGFPYYEQYF.

The chain is built from TRBV5-4 and TRBJ1-1; tentatively, D is TRBD1 (6 bases). The CDR3 is 12 residues long. The V end was cut by 4 bases, the J end by 6 bases, with 10 bases between. Germline-derived CDR1 and CDR2 are SGHNT and YYREEE (reference sequence). CDR3: CASSQTGPEAFF. In nucleotides, the CDR3 is TGTGCCAGCAGCCAAACAGGGCCTGAAGCTTTCTTT.